The clone carrying this T cell receptor (beta chain) appeared once. Its target is unknown. It was with 60 Vbeta and 13 Jbeta primers that the PCR ran. The method was immunoSEQ multiplex PCR; TCRdb's version includes in-frame clones alone and lacks a portion of them. The repertoire holds over 150,000 clones, around 80% seen once, with approximately 6.8% in the top ten. This CDR3 region has 16 residues. Germline CDR1 and CDR2: PRHDT and FYEKMQ (reference sequence). V gave up 1 base and J gave up 0 bases; unmatched junction bases: 6. The data stem from a study of cytomegalovirus exposure and HLA in healthy donors. Study summary: When roughly 420 donors were genotyped, over 80% of them were found to fall in the Caucasian-associated ancestry cluster. The study, taken as a whole, reports: The study labeled 150 or so TCR beta chains cytomegalovirus-associated. The CMV antigen specificity of a few CMV-associated chains was confirmed through in vitro analysis.

V gene TRBV13 combines with J gene TRBJ2-7; 7 bases line up with TRBD1. The receptor comes from a man under 40 in good health and CMV-seropositive. Sequencing was performed on PBMCs. The CDR3 here is CASSLEGRGFSYEQYF. The CDR3 DNA follows: TGTGCCAGCAGCTTAGAGGGCAGGGGGTTCTCCTACGAGCAGTACTTC.